This T cell receptor beta chain was captured by sequencing in a study of cytomegalovirus exposure and HLA in healthy donors. The PCR made use of 60 Vbeta and 13 Jbeta primers. Assay: immunoSEQ multiplex PCR; the TCRdb copy retains only in-frame clones and omits some. The table lists 110,000 or so clones, 75% to 85% of them singletons. This CDR3 has 14 residues. The V gene end was trimmed by 5 bases and the J gene end by 10 bases; junction bases not matched to a gene: 13. The germline gives CDR1 SGHTA, CDR2 FQGNSA. This rearrangement joins TRBV7-2 to TRBJ1-1; 7 bases fit TRBD1. This TCR came from a man under 40 in good health and CMV-seronegative. The sequencing input was PBMCs. The DNA for the CDR3 is TGTGCCAGCAGCCACGCGGAGGGGGCGGTCCTAGCTTTCTTT. Its translation: CASSHAEGAVLAFF. Together with reference TRBV7-2 and TRBJ1-1, the CDR3 gives the full variable domain: GAGVSQSPSNKVTEKGKDVELRCDPISGHTALYWYRQSLGQGLEFLIYFQGNSAPDKSGLPSDRFSAERTGGSVSTLTIQRTQQEDSAVYLCASSHAEGAVLAFFGQGTRLTVV.